This TCR beta chain originates from a study of CD4 T cells in relation to SARS-CoV-2 and coronaviruses. Trimming removed 7 bases at V and 0 bases at J, with 11 bases between. CDR3 size: 14 residues. In germline, CDR1 is SNHLY, CDR2 FYNNEI. Measured with immunoSEQ multiplex PCR; TCRdb has only the in-frame clones, and not every one. In the table there are approximately 31,000 clones, about three quarters of which are singletons. This clone turned up a few times. Antigen unknown. The sequenced sample consisted of memory CD4+ T cells from PBMCs, cultured in vitro. This sequence originates from an adult with COVID-19. This chain uses TRBV2 with TRBJ2-3; a weak D match, TRBD1 (5 bases). CDR3 DNA sequence: TGTGCCAGCAAAGTAGGGGCGAGCACAGATACGCAGTATTTT. Its protein is CASKVGASTDTQYF. Supplemented by reference TRBV2 and TRBJ2-3, the full variable domain reads EPEVTQTPSHQVTQMGQEVILRCVPISNHLYFYWYRQILGQKVEFLVSFYNNEISEKSEIFDDQFSVERPDGSNFTLKIRSTKLEDSAMYFCASKVGASTDTQYFGPGTRLTVL.